This entry describes one T cell receptor (beta chain). Its antigen remains unknown. These data belong to a study of cytomegalovirus exposure and HLA in healthy donors. Findings of the study overall: In a later analysis, the majority of CMV-associated beta chains seemingly showed HLA restriction.

The V gene's germline CDR1 is SNHLY and CDR2 FYNNEI. The CDR3 is 15 amino acids. Unmatched junction bases numbered 2, after V lost 2 bases and J lost 4 bases. Amplification used 60 Vbeta primers and 13 Jbeta primers. Sequencing was performed with immunoSEQ multiplex PCR; in TCRdb, only in-frame clones are kept and a portion is missing. This table has roughly 200,000 clones, 65% to 90% appearing once. The chain carries TRBV2 and TRBJ2-1; TRBD2 aligns across 10 bases. The source is a woman in her twenties or thirties in good health and CMV-seronegative. Sample: PBMCs. In nucleotides, the CDR3 is TGTGCCAGCAGTGAACAGCGGGGGGGGTACAATGAGCAGTTCTTC. This codes for CASSEQRGGYNEQFF.